These 14 T cell receptor beta chains came from one sample sequenced in a study of shared clonotypes between healthy human individuals. Assay: immunoSEQ multiplex PCR; the TCRdb copy retains only in-frame clones and omits some. The repertoire holds fewer than 1 million clones, 96% seen once, with 0.2% to 0.25% in the top ten. Positively selected for CCR7, the CD45RO-negative cells used as naive CD8 cells excluded terminally differentiated effector memory CD45RA+ cells. The sample comprised naive CD8+ T cells sorted from blood. Receptors were obtained from a man aged 30 to 39 in good health.

The gene calls are TRBV29-1 and TRBJ2-2; D unclear. V lost 1 base to trimming and J lost 2 bases, with 14 bases between them. This CDR3 spans 16 amino acids. Germline values: CDR1 SQVTM, CDR2 ANQGSEA. The CDR3 DNA sequence: TGCAGCGTTGAAGTCGGACGGAAGACCAACACCGGGGAGCTGTTTTTT. The encoded protein is CSVEVGRKTNTGELFF.

The chain carries TRBV25-1 and TRBJ1-2; no definite D call. The germline V gene has CDR1 MGHDK and CDR2 SYGVNS. The CDR3 loop spans 12 amino acids. V lost 4 bases, J lost 7 bases, and 10 bases lay in between. CDR3 coding DNA: TGTGCCAGCAGTGGGGAGGTGCTTGGCTACACCTTC. This encodes CASSGEVLGYTF.

This clone appeared a single time. V is TRBV4-2 and J is TRBJ2-1; the D gene is possibly TRBD2 (6 bases). CDR1 is LGHNA and CDR2 is YNFKEQ in the germline V gene. Trimming took off 5 bases at V and 2 bases at J, with 10 bases between the two ends. The CDR3 loop spans 14 amino acids. The CDR3 loop is CASSKGLTYNEQFF. The DNA of the CDR3 is TGTGCCAGCAGCAAGGGACTTACCTACAATGAGCAGTTCTTC.

The chain joins TRBV5-6 to TRBJ2-7; 7 bases are a match to TRBD1. V lost 4 bases to trimming and J lost 2 bases; unmatched junction nucleotides: 9. Germline V lookup: CDR1 SGHDT, CDR2 YYEEEE. This CDR3 comprises 15 residues. The CDR3, as DNA: TGTGCCAGCAGCGAGGGACAGCTAACGCCCTACGAGCAGTACTTC. Its translation: CASSEGQLTPYEQYF. Using reference TRBV5-6 and TRBJ2-7 for the parts outside the CDR3, the full variable domain is DAGVTQSPTHLIKTRGQQVTLRCSPKSGHDTVSWYQQALGQGPQFIFQYYEEEERQRGNFPDRFSGHQFPNYSSELNVNALLLGDSALYLCASSEGQLTPYEQYFGPGTRLTVT.

V and J are TRBV7-9 and TRBJ2-3; TRBD2 matches at 8 bases. The germline V gene has CDR1 SEHNR and CDR2 FQNEAQ (reference sequence). The junction had 6 bases not matched to a gene; V was cut back by 6 bases and J by 4 bases. CDR3 length equals 14 residues. This CDR3 is CASSSAGEPDTQYF. CDR3 DNA sequence: TGTGCCAGCAGTTCAGCGGGAGAGCCAGATACGCAGTATTTT.

The chain recombines TRBV2 with TRBJ2-7; D might be TRBD2 (5 bases). Trimming left V 1 base short and J 3 bases short, with 10 bases between. The CDR3 is 14 amino acids. Germline V lookup: CDR1 SNHLY, CDR2 FYNNEI. DNA for the CDR3: TGTGCCAGCAGTGAAGTCACACTAGGCTACGAGCAGTACTTC. Its protein product is CASSEVTLGYEQYF. The whole variable domain, filled in from reference TRBV2 and TRBJ2-7, reads EPEVTQTPSHQVTQMGQEVILRCVPISNHLYFYWYRQILGQKVEFLVSFYNNEISEKSEIFDDQFSVERPDGSNFTLKIRSTKLEDSAMYFCASSEVTLGYEQYFGPGTRLTVT.

The V call is TRBV11-2, the J call TRBJ2-3; the D is unclear. The CDR3 consists of 17 residues. CDR1 and CDR2 from the germline V gene are SGHAT and FQNNGV. The ends were cut back, 0 bases at V and 0 bases at J, with 13 bases in the middle. The CDR3 protein is CASSLDLTAGSTDTQYF. CDR3 nucleotides: TGTGCCAGCAGCTTAGATCTAACGGCCGGAAGCACAGATACGCAGTATTTT.

CDR3 sequence reads: CASSELAGVTDTQYF. CDR3 nucleotides: TGTGCCAGCAGTGAATTGGCGGGAGTCACAGATACGCAGTATTTT. The chain uses TRBV6-1 and TRBJ2-3; TRBD2 matches at 7 bases. With 2 bases clipped from V and 2 bases from J, the junction kept 4 bases outside the gene matches. Germline assignment: CDR1 MNHNS and CDR2 SASEGT. There are 15 residues in the CDR3.

The chain recombines TRBV4-3 with TRBJ2-7, with TRBD2 as a possible D gene (5 bases). Germline loops: CDR1 LGHNA, CDR2 YSLEER. V was pared by 4 bases and J by 7 bases, with 20 bases between. The CDR3 spans 15 residues. As DNA, the CDR3 is TGCGCCAGCAGCCTAGGACTCGGGGAGCCCTTGGAGCAGTACTTC. Its protein product is CASSLGLGEPLEQYF.

The chain carries TRBV12-5 and TRBJ2-1; TRBD2 aligns across 14 bases. Germline trimming cut 9 bases from V and 6 bases from J; bases unmatched to any gene: 10. Per germline, CDR1 LGHNT and CDR2 FRNRAP. The CDR3 has 16 residues. DNA of the CDR3: TGTGCTAGCGGTCCCGGGACTAGCGGGAGAAGCAATGAGCAGTTCTTC. Translating it yields CASGPGTSGRSNEQFF.

This clone was counted once. This chain links TRBV5-5 with TRBJ1-2; unclear D gene. The V end lost 0 bases, the J end lost 5 bases, and 14 bases lay between the germline ends. Germline CDR1 SGHKS, CDR2 YYEKEE (reference sequence). This CDR3 comprises 15 residues. CDR3 bases: TGTGCCAGCAGCTTGGACCTCTCTTCCGGTTATGGCTACACCTTC. It translates to CASSLDLSSGYGYTF. Supplemented by reference TRBV5-5 and TRBJ1-2, the full variable domain reads DAGVTQSPTHLIKTRGQQVTLRCSPISGHKSVSWYQQVLGQGPQFIFQYYEKEERGRGNFPDRFSARQFPNYSSELNVNALLLGDSALYLCASSLDLSSGYGYTFGSGTRLTVV.

This clone was recorded once. This chain joins TRBV6-5 and TRBJ2-1; D gene unclear. The CDR3 spans 13 residues. Germline assignment: CDR1 MNHEY and CDR2 SVGAGI. Trimming cost V 5 bases and J 2 bases, with 7 bases left between them. The CDR3 sequence is CASSRTAYNEQFF. CDR3 coding DNA: TGTGCCAGCAGTCGAACAGCCTACAATGAGCAGTTCTTC.

The chain joins TRBV6-5 to TRBJ2-7; D may be TRBD1 (5 bases). V was cut by 6 bases and J by 4 bases, with 16 bases left in between. CDR3 length: 14 amino acids. Germline loops: CDR1 MNHEY, CDR2 SVGAGI. The CDR3 region is CASRYDRSQYEQYF. Written as DNA, the CDR3 is TGTGCCAGCAGGTACGACAGAAGCCAATACGAGCAGTACTTC.

The rearrangement joins TRBV30 to TRBJ2-1; D is ambiguous. The CDR3 contains 14 residues. From germline, CDR1 is GTSNPN and CDR2 SVGIG (reference sequence). Trimming pared 8 bases from V and 0 bases from J, leaving 14 bases between. The CDR3 nucleotides are TGTGCCGCACGCCCAGTGAGCTCCTACAATGAGCAGTTCTTC. Its protein is CAARPVSSYNEQFF. The variable domain in full, completed from reference TRBV30 and TRBJ2-1, reads SQTIHQWPATLVQPVGSPLSLECTVEGTSNPNLYWYRQAAGRGLQLLFYSVGIGQISSEVPQNLSASRPQDRQFILSSKKLLLSDSGFYLCAARPVSSYNEQFFGPGTRLTVL.